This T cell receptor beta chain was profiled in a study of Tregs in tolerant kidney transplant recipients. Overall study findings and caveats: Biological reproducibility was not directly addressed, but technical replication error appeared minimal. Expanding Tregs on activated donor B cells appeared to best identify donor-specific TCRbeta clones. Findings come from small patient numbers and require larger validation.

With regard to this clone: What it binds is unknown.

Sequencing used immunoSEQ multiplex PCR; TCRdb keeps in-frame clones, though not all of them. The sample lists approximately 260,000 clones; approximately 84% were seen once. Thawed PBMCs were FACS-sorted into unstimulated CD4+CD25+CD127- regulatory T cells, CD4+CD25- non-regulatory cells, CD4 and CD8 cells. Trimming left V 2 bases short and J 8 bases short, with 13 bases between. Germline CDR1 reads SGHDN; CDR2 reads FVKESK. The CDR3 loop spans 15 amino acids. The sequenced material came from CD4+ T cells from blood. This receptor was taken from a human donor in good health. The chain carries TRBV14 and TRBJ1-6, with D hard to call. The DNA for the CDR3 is TGTGCCAGCAGCCAAACGGGAGCTGTGTATTCACCCCTCCACTTT. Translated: CASSQTGAVYSPLHF.